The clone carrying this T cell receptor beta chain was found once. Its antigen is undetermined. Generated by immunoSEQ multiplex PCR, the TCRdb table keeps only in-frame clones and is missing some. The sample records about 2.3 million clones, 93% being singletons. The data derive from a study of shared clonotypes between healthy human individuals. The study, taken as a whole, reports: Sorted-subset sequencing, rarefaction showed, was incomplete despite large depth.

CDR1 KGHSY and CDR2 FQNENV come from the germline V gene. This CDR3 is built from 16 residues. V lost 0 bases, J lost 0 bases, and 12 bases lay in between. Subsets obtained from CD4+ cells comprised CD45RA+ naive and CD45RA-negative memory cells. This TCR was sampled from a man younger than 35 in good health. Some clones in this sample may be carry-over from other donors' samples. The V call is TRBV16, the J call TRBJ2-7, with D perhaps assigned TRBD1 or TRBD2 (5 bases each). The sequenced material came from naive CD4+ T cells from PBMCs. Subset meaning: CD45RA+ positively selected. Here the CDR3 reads CASSQSGWDGSYEQYF. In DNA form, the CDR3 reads TGTGCCAGCAGCCAATCTGGGTGGGACGGCTCCTACGAGCAGTACTTC. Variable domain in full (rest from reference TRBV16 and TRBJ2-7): GEEVAQTPKHLVRGEGQKAKLYCAPIKGHSYVFWYQQVLKNEFKFLISFQNENVFDETGMPKERFSAKCLPNSPCSLEIQATKLEDSAVYFCASSQSGWDGSYEQYFGPGTRLTVT.